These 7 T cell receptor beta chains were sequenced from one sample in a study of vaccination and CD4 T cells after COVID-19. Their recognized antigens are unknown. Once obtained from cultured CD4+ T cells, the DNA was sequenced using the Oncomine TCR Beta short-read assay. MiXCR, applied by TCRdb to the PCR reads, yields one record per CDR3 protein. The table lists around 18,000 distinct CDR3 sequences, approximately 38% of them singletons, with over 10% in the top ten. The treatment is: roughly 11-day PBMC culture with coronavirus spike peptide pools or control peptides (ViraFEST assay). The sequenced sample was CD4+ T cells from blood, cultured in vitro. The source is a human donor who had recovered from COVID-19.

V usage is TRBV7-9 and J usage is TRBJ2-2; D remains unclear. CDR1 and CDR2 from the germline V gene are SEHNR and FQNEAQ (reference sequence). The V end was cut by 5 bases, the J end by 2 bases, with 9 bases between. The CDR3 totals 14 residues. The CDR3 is CASSPKSNTGELFF. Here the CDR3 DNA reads TGTGCCAGCAGCCCGAAATCTAACACCGGGGAGCTGTTTTTT.

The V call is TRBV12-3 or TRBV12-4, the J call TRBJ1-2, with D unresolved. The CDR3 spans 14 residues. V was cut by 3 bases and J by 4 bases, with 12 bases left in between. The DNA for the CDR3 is TGTGCCAGCAGTTTTATCGATTCAGCCTATGGCTACACCTTC. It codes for CASSFIDSAYGYTF.

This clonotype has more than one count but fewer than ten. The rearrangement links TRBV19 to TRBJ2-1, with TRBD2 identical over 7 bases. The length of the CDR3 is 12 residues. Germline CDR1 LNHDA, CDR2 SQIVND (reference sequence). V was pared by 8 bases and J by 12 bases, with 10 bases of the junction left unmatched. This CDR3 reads CASGAASGTQFF. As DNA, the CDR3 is TGTGCCAGTGGGGCGGCTAGCGGAACGCAGTTCTTC. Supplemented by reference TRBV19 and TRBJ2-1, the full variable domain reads DGGITQSPKYLFRKEGQNVTLSCEQNLNHDAMYWYRQDPGQGLRLIYYSQIVNDFQKGDIAEGYSVSREKKESFPLTVTSAQKNPTAFYLCASGAASGTQFFGPGTRLTVL.

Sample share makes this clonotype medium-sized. The CDR3 DNA reads TGCAGTGCTAGAGATCCGGGACAGGGGGACTATGGCTACACCTTC. It encodes CSARDPGQGDYGYTF. This chain joins TRBV20-1 and TRBJ1-2, with TRBD1 matching 11 bases. CDR1 and CDR2 (germline): DFQATT, SNEGSKA (reference sequence). V shed 0 bases and J 3 bases; nucleotides not matched to a gene: 3. The CDR3 consists of 15 residues.

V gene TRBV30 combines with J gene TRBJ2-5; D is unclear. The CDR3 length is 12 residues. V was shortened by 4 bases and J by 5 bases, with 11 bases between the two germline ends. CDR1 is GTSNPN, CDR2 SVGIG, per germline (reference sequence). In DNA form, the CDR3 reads TGTGCCTGGAAGATAAGGATGGAGACCCAGTACTTC. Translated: CAWKIRMETQYF.

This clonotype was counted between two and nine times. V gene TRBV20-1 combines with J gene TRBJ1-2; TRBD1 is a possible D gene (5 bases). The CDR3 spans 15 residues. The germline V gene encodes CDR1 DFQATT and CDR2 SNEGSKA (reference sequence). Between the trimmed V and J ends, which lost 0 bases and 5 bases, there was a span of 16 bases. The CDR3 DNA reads TGCAGTGCTAGAGATGGTAGCAGGGAGTGGTATGGCTACACCTTC. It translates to CSARDGSREWYGYTF.

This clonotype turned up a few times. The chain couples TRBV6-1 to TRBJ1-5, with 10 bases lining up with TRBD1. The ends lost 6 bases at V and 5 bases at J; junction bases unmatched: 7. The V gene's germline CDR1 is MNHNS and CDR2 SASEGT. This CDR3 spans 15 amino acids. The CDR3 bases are TGTGCCAGCAGGAGACAGGGGGCGCGGGATCAGCCCCAGCATTTT. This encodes CASRRQGARDQPQHF.